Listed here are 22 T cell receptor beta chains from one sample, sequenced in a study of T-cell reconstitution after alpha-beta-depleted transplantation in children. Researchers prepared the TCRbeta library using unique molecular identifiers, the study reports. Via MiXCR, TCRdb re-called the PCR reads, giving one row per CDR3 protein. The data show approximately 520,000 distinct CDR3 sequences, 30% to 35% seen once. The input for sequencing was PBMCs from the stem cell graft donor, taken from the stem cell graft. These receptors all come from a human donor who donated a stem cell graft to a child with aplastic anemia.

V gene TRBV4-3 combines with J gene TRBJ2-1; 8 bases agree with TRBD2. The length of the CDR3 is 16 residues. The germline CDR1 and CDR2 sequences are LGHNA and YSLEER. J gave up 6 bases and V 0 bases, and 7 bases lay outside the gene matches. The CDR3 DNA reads TGCGCCAGCAGCCAAGATGCTAGCGGGCCCCCCAATGAGCAGTTCTTC. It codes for CASSQDASGPPNEQFF.

The CDR3 DNA is TGCGCCAGCAGATTACAGGGCTTCTCCTACAATGAGCAGTTCTTC. Its translation is CASRLQGFSYNEQFF. V gene TRBV10-2 combines with J gene TRBJ2-1; tentative D call: TRBD1 (6 bases). The CDR3 is 15 residues long. V lost 6 bases and J 0 bases, leaving 12 bases between the germline ends. Germline V CDR1 and CDR2: WSHSY, SAAADI.

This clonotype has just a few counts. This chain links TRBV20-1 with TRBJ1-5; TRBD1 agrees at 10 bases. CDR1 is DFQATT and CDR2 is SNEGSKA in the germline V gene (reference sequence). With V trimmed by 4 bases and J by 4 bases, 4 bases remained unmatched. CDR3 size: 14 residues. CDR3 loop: CSAKVGQGNQPQHF. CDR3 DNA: TGCAGTGCTAAGGTGGGACAGGGGAATCAGCCCCAGCATTTT.

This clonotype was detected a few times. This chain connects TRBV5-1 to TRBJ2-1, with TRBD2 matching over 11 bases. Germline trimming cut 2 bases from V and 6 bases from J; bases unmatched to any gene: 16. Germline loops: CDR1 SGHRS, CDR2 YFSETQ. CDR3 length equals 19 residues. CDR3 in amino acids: CASSFKPQLGLAAGNEQFF. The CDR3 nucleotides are TGCGCCAGCAGCTTTAAACCCCAACTGGGACTAGCGGCCGGCAATGAGCAGTTCTTC.

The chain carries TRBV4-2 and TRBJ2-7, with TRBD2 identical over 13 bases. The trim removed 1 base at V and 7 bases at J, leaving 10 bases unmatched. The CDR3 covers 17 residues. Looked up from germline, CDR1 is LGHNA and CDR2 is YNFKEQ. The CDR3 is CASSQVHGRTSGSEQYF. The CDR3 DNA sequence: TGTGCCAGCAGCCAAGTCCACGGCCGGACTAGCGGGAGTGAGCAGTACTTC.

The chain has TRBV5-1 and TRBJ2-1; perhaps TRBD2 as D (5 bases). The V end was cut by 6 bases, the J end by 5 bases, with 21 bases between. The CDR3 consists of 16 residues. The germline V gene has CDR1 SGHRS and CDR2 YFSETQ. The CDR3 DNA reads TGCGCCAGCACCTCATTGCCGGCGAGGGTGGACAATGAGCAGTTCTTC. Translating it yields CASTSLPARVDNEQFF.

The CDR3: CASSFHPSGGAYNEQFF. The CDR3 DNA is TGTGCCAGCAGCTTTCACCCTTCTGGGGGCGCCTACAATGAGCAGTTCTTC. The chain employs TRBV5-5 and TRBJ2-1, with TRBD1 as a possible D gene (6 bases). Germline-derived CDR1 and CDR2 are SGHKS and YYEKEE (reference sequence). This CDR3 comprises 17 residues. Between the trimmed V and J ends, which lost 2 bases and 2 bases, there was a span of 17 bases.

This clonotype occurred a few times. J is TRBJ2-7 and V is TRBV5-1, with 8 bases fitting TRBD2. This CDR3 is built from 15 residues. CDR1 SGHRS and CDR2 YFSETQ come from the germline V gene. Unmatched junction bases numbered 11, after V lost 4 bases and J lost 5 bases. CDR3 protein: CASSQAGGFIHEQYV. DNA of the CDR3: TGCGCCAGCAGCCAGGCGGGAGGATTCATCCACGAGCAGTACGTC.

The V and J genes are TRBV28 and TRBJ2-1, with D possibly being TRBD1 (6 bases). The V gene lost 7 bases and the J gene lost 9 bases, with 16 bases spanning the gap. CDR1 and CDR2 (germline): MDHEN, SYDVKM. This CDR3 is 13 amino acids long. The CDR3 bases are TGTGCCAGCAATATACAGGGAATCGGTGAGCAGTTCTTC. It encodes CASNIQGIGEQFF.

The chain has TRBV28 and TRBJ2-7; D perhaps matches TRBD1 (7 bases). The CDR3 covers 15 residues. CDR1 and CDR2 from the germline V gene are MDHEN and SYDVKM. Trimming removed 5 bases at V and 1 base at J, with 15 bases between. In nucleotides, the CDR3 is TGTGCCAGCAGTACCACAGGGGAGGTGTCCTACGAGCAGTACTTC. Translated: CASSTTGEVSYEQYF.

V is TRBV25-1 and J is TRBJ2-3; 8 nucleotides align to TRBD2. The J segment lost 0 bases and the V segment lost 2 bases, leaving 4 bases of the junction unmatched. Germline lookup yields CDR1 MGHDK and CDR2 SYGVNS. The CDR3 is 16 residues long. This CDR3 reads CASSERPSGSTDTQYF. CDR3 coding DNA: TGTGCCAGCAGTGAACGACCTAGCGGGAGCACAGATACGCAGTATTTT.

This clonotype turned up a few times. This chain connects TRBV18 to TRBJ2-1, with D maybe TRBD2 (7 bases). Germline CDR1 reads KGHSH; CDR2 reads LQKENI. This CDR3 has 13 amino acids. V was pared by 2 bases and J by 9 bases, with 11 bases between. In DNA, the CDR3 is TGTGCCAGCTCACCAGGGGGGGCAGGTGAGCAGTTCTTC. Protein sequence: CASSPGGAGEQFF.

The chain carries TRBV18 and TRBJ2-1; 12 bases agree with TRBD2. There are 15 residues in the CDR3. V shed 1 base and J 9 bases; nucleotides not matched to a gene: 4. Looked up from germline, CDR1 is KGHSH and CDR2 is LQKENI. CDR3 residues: CASSPRTSGTFEQFF. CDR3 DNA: TGTGCCAGCTCACCACGGACTAGCGGGACTTTTGAGCAGTTCTTC.

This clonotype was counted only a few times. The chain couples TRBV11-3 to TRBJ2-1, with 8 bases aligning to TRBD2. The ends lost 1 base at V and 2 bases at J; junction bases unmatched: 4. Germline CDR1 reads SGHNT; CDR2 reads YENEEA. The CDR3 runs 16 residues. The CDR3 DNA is TGTGCCAGCAGCTTAGGAGTAGCGGGGCCCTACAATGAGCAGTTCTTC. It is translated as CASSLGVAGPYNEQFF.

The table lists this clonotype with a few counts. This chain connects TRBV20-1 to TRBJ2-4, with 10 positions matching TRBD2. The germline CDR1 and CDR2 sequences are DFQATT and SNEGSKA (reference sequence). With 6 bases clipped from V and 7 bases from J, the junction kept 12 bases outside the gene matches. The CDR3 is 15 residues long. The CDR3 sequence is CSARPIAGGMNIQYF. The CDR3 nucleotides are TGCAGTGCAAGACCTATAGCGGGAGGCATGAACATTCAGTACTTC.

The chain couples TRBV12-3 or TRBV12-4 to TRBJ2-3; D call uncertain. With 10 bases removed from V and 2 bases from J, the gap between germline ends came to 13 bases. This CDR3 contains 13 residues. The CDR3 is CATEVSITDTQYF. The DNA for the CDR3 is TGTGCCACCGAGGTCTCTATCACAGATACGCAGTATTTT.

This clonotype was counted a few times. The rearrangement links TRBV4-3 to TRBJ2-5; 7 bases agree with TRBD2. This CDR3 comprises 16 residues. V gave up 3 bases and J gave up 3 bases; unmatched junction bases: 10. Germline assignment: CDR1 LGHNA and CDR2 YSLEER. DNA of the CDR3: TGCGCCAGCAGCCAGGAACTAGCGTCTTCTAAAGAGACCCAGTACTTC. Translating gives CASSQELASSKETQYF.

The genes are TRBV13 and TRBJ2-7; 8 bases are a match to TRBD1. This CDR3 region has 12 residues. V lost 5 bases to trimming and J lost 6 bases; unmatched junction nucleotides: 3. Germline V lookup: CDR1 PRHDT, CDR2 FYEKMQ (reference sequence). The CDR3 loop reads CASSIQGVEQYF. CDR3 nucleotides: TGTGCCAGCAGCATACAGGGGGTCGAGCAGTACTTC.

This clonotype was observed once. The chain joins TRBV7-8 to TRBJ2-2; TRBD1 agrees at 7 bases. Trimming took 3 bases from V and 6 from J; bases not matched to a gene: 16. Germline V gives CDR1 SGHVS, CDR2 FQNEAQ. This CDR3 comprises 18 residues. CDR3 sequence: CASSFFVPSRQGAGELFF. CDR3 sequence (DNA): TGTGCCAGCAGCTTTTTTGTTCCCTCGAGGCAGGGGGCCGGGGAGCTGTTTTTT.

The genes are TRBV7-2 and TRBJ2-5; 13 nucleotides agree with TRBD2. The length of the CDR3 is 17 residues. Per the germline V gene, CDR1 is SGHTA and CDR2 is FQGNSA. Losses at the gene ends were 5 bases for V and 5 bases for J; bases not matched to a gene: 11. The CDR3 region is CASSLVGTSGNWETQYF. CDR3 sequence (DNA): TGTGCCAGCAGCCTCGTCGGGACTAGCGGGAATTGGGAGACCCAGTACTTC.

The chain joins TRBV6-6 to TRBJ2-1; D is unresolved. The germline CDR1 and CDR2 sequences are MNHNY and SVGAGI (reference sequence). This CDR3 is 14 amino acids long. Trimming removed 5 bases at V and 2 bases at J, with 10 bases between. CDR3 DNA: TGTGCCAGCAGTACCCAAGAGCCCTACAATGAGCAGTTCTTC. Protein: CASSTQEPYNEQFF.

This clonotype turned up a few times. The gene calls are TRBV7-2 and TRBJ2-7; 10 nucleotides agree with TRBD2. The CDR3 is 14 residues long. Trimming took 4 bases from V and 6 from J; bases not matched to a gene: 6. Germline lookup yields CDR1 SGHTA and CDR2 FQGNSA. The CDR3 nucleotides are TGTGCCAGCAGCTCGGGACTAGCGTTGGCCGAGCAGTACTTC. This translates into CASSSGLALAEQYF.